The subject of this entry is one T cell receptor (beta chain). Its target is unknown. The data are from a study of OX40 agonist ivuxolimab in advanced cancers. Study-level information: The dose of intravenous ivuxolimab that patients received every 2 weeks ranged from 0.01 to 10 mg/kg.

The assay was immunoSEQ multiplex PCR, and TCRdb's table has in-frame clones only and misses some. This table holds 13,000 or so clones, about three quarters found once. Findings and limits, study-wide: Expanded clones tended on average to be more numerous among CD8+ T cells than CD4+.

Autoimmune disease history or systemic immunosuppression meant exclusion. CDR3 length equals 16 residues. Germline assignment: CDR1 SNHLY and CDR2 FYNNEI. With V trimmed by 6 bases and J by 4 bases, 8 bases remained unmatched. The V call is TRBV2, the J call TRBJ2-1, with 11 bases that match TRBD2. The TCR sequence derives from an adult with an advanced solid tumor such as melanoma, head and neck, liver or kidney cancer. The sample here was CD4+ or CD8+ T cells sorted from blood, taken in a trial of the OX40 agonist ivuxolimab. CDR3 region: CASRVLAGGKYNEQFF. CDR3 nucleotides: TGTGCCAGCAGGGTCCTAGCGGGGGGAAAATACAATGAGCAGTTCTTC.